The 11 T cell receptor beta chains below were found in one sample sequenced in a study of blood T cells in healthy people across ages. A second PCR, run for about 7 to 11 cycles, used a sample-barcoded 5' primer plus a J-beta primer mix. TCRdb ran MiXCR on the 5' RACE reads and lists one entry per CDR3 protein. The repertoire includes about 680,000 distinct CDR3 sequences, more than 40% of them detected once, and roughly 31% sits in the top ten. Source material: blood. These receptor sequences come from a woman aged 55-69 years in good health.

V and J are TRBV29-1 and TRBJ2-7, with TRBD1 matching over 8 bases. Germline trimming cut 6 bases from V and 3 bases from J; bases unmatched to any gene: 7. The CDR3 spans 13 residues. Germline CDR1 SQVTM, CDR2 ANQGSEA. The chain's CDR3 is CSVMTGDLYEQYF. The CDR3 coding sequence is TGCAGCGTGATGACAGGGGACCTCTACGAGCAGTACTTC.

The rearrangement joins TRBV5-1 to TRBJ2-1; D possibly corresponds to TRBD1 (5 bases). V was shortened by 0 bases and J by 15 bases, with 16 bases between the two germline ends. Germline V CDR1 and CDR2: SGHRS, YFSETQ. CDR3 length: 13 residues. The CDR3 bases are TGCGCCAGCAGCTTGGGGCAGGGCAATAAGCGGTTCTTC. This sequence encodes CASSLGQGNKRFF. The whole variable domain, filled in from reference TRBV5-1 and TRBJ2-1, reads KAGVTQTPRYLIKTRGQQVTLSCSPISGHRSVSWYQQTPGQGLQFLFEYFSETQRNKGNFPGRFSGRQFSNSRSEMNVSTLELGDSALYLCASSLGQGNKRFFGPGTRLTVL.

The chain employs TRBV6-5 and TRBJ2-3; weak D call: TRBD1 (5 bases). Germline values: CDR1 MNHEY, CDR2 SVGAGI. Trimming pared 1 base from V and 0 bases from J, leaving 14 bases between. The CDR3 runs 17 residues. Written as DNA, the CDR3 is TGTGCCAGCAGTTACTTTATAGGGGTTACTAGCACAGATACGCAGTATTTT. The encoded protein is CASSYFIGVTSTDTQYF.

About this clonotype itself: A read error may produce the germline difference seen at one junction end. This chain links TRBV20-1 with TRBJ2-3; TRBD1 agrees at 11 bases. From germline, CDR1 is DFQATT and CDR2 SNEGSKA (reference sequence). The CDR3 is 14 amino acids. The CDR3 is CGAPGQGARDTQYF. The CDR3 DNA follows: TGCGGTGCCCCCGGACAGGGGGCGAGAGATACGCAGTATTTT.

This rearrangement joins TRBV6-2 or TRBV6-3 to TRBJ2-7, with TRBD1 identical over 9 bases. V was pared by 8 bases and J by 5 bases, with 7 bases of the junction left unmatched. Germline assignment: CDR1 MNHEY and CDR2 SVGEGT. This CDR3 region has 13 residues. CDR3 protein: CASRNRGPDEQYF. The CDR3 nucleotides are TGTGCCAGCCGGAACAGGGGGCCTGACGAGCAGTACTTC.

The chain uses TRBV5-1 and TRBJ2-5; TRBD1 matches at 9 bases. This CDR3 is built from 16 residues. Germline loops: CDR1 SGHRS, CDR2 YFSETQ. V shed 0 bases, J shed 4 bases, and the junction held 7 bases outside the gene matches. The CDR3 nucleotides read TGCGCCAGCAGCTTGGTGTCCGGGACAGGGACAGAGACCCAGTACTTC. This encodes CASSLVSGTGTETQYF.

Notes on this clonotype: Germline is not matched at one junction end, which may reflect a read error. The chain joins TRBV12-3 or TRBV12-4 to TRBJ2-7; no clear D. The CDR3 loop spans 13 amino acids. The CDR3 here is CASSFHGPYGQYF. For the CDR3, the DNA is TGTGCCAGCAGTTTTCACGGCCCCTACGGGCAGTACTTC.

There are a few counts of this clonotype. V gene TRBV13 combines with J gene TRBJ2-2; 8 bases align to TRBD2. Germline CDR1 PRHDT, CDR2 FYEKMQ (reference sequence). The V gene end was trimmed by 2 bases and the J gene end by 2 bases; junction bases not matched to a gene: 4. This CDR3 is 16 amino acids long. CDR3 protein: CASSLQAGVNTGELFF. The DNA for the CDR3 is TGTGCCAGCAGCTTACAAGCGGGAGTAAACACCGGGGAGCTGTTTTTT.

This chain uses TRBV27 with TRBJ2-7; 7 bases align to TRBD1. This CDR3 is built from 13 residues. Germline assignment: CDR1 MNHEY and CDR2 SMNVEV (reference sequence). With V trimmed by 3 bases and J by 10 bases, 9 bases remained unmatched. Here the CDR3 DNA reads TGTGCCAGCAGTTTCGGGACAGATTTTCCACAGTACTTC. This encodes CASSFGTDFPQYF.

The chain recombines TRBV5-1 with TRBJ2-1, with 8 bases aligning to TRBD2. The CDR3 extends over 16 amino acids. Germline lookup yields CDR1 SGHRS and CDR2 YFSETQ. With 0 bases clipped from V and 7 bases from J, the junction kept 9 bases outside the gene matches. CDR3 loop: CASSLGPGGPRNEQFF. DNA of the CDR3: TGCGCCAGCAGCTTGGGTCCGGGAGGGCCGAGGAATGAGCAGTTCTTC.

Only a few counts were recorded for this clonotype. The chain combines TRBV4-3 with TRBJ2-5; the match to TRBD2 covers 11 bases. V gave up 2 bases and J gave up 2 bases; unmatched junction bases: 13. The germline V gene encodes CDR1 LGHNA and CDR2 YSLEER. The CDR3 extends over 19 amino acids. CDR3: CASSQRRALAGGRQETQYF. CDR3 sequence (DNA): TGCGCCAGCAGCCAAAGGAGGGCTCTAGCGGGAGGACGTCAAGAGACCCAGTACTTC.